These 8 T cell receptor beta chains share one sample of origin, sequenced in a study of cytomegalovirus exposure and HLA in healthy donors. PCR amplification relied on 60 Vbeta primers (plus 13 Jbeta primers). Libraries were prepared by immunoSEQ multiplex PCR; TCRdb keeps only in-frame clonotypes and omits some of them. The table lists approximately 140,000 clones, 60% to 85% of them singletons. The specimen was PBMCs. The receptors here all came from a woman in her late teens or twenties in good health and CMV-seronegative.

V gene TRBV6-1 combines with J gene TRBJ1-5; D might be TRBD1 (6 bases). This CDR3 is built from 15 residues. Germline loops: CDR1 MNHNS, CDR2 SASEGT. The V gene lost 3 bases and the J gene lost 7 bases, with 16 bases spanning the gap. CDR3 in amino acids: CASSDKPGEGQPQHF. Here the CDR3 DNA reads TGTGCCAGCAGTGATAAGCCAGGGGAGGGACAGCCCCAGCATTTT.

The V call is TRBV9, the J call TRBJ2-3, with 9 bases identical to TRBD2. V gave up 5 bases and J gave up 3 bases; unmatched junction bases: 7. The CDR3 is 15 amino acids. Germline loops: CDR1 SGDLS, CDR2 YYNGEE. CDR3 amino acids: CASSETSGTTDTQYF. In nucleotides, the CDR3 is TGTGCCAGCAGTGAGACTAGCGGAACTACAGATACGCAGTATTTT.

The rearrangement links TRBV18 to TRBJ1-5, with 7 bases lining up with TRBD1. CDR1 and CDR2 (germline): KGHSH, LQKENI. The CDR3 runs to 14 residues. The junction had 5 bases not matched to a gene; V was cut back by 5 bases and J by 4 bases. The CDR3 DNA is TGTGCCAGCTCAGCGGGACAGAGTAATCAGCCCCAGCATTTT. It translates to CASSAGQSNQPQHF.

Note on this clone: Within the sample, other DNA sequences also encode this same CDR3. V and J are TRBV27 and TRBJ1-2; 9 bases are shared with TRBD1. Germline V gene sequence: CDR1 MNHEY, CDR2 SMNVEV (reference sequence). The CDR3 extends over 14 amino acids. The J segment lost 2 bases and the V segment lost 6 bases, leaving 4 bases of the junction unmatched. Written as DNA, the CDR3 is TGTGCCAGCAGCCTGGGACAGGGAAACTATGGCTACACCTTC. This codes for CASSLGQGNYGYTF.

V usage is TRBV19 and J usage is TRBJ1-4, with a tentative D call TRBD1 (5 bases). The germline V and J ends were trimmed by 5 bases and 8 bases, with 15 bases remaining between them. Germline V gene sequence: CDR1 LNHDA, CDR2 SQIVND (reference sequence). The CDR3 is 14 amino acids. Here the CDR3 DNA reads TGTGCCAGTAGTTCACAGGTGGGGTCAGAAAAACTGTTTTTT. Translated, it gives CASSSQVGSEKLFF.

The CDR3 DNA sequence: TGTGCCAGCAGCGTAGAGCTTTCTACTGAAGCTTTCTTT. As protein: CASSVELSTEAFF. This chain links TRBV9 with TRBJ1-1; no clear D. Trimming shortened V by 0 bases and J by 5 bases, and 8 bases separated the two germline ends. The CDR3 runs 13 residues. Germline lookup yields CDR1 SGDLS and CDR2 YYNGEE.

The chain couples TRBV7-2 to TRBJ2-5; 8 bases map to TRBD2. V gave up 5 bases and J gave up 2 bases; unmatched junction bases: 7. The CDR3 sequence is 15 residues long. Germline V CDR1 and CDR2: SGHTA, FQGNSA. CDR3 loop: CASSLWGGRQETQYF. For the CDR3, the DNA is TGTGCCAGCAGCCTATGGGGCGGGAGGCAAGAGACCCAGTACTTC.

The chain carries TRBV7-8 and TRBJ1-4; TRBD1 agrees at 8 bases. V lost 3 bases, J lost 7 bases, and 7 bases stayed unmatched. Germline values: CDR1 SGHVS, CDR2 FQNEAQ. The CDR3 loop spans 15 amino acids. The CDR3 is CASSLAGTGLEKLFF. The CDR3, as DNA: TGTGCCAGCAGCTTGGCCGGGACAGGACTTGAAAAACTGTTTTTT. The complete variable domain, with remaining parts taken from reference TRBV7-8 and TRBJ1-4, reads GAGVSQSPRYKVAKRGQDVALRCDPISGHVSLFWYQQALGQGPEFLTYFQNEAQLDKSGLPSDRFFAERPEGSVSTLKIQRTQQEDSAVYLCASSLAGTGLEKLFFGSGTQLSVL.